Each of the 28 T cell receptor beta chains below was sequenced from the same sample in a study of blood T cell repertoires in COVID-19. Clones were read by immunoSEQ multiplex PCR, and TCRdb kept only the in-frame ones, dropping some. The sample lists about 110,000 clones; less than 85% were seen once. Sequenced input: peripheral blood. These receptors were collected from a woman between 55 and 75 years old with acute or convalescent COVID-19.

This chain uses TRBV2 with TRBJ1-3; possibly TRBD1 for D (5 bases). Germline V CDR1 and CDR2: SNHLY, FYNNEI. V was trimmed by 0 bases and J by 1 base, leaving 7 bases between them. CDR3 length: 15 amino acids. The DNA of the CDR3 is TGTGCCAGCAGTGAAGCGGGGGGGTCTGGAAACACCATATATTTT. Translating it yields CASSEAGGSGNTIYF.

This chain links TRBV18 with TRBJ1-1, with a tentative D call TRBD1 (5 bases). Germline V gene lookup returns CDR1 KGHSH and CDR2 LQKENI. The germline V and J ends were trimmed by 7 bases and 3 bases, with 12 bases remaining between them. The CDR3 is made up of 13 amino acids. CDR3 protein: CASLGVSDTEAFF. The CDR3 bases are TGTGCCAGCTTAGGGGTGTCGGACACTGAAGCTTTCTTT.

The V gene is TRBV2, the J gene TRBJ1-3; 7 nucleotides agree with TRBD1. The CDR3 is 15 amino acids. Germline trimming cut 1 base from V and 4 bases from J; bases unmatched to any gene: 4. Germline CDR1 and CDR2: SNHLY and FYNNEI. The CDR3 DNA follows: TGTGCCAGCAGTGAAGAGGGGGCGGGAGGAAACACCATATATTTT. It is translated as CASSEEGAGGNTIYF. Full variable domain (remainder filled in from reference TRBV2 and TRBJ1-3): EPEVTQTPSHQVTQMGQEVILRCVPISNHLYFYWYRQILGQKVEFLVSFYNNEISEKSEIFDDQFSVERPDGSNFTLKIRSTKLEDSAMYFCASSEEGAGGNTIYFGEGSWLTVV.

The chain carries TRBV5-1 and TRBJ2-3; no clear D. The germline CDR1 and CDR2 sequences are SGHRS and YFSETQ. The CDR3 has 16 amino acids. V was pared by 0 bases and J by 1 base, with 12 bases between. CDR3 protein: CASSLEAKRGTDTQYF. In DNA, the CDR3 is TGCGCCAGCAGCTTGGAGGCCAAGCGAGGCACAGATACGCAGTATTTT.

This chain links TRBV27 with TRBJ2-7, with TRBD1 as a possible D gene (5 bases). This CDR3 has 16 residues. Trimming took off 6 bases at V and 2 bases at J, with 20 bases between the two ends. Germline V CDR1 and CDR2: MNHEY, SMNVEV (reference sequence). The DNA for the CDR3 is TGTGCCAGCAGGCGAAGGGGCGCGCTCTCCACCTACGAGCAGTACTTC. Translated, it gives CASRRRGALSTYEQYF.

V gene TRBV28 combines with J gene TRBJ2-7; 8 bases align to TRBD2. The length of the CDR3 is 15 residues. Trimming cost V 3 bases and J 7 bases; bases outside gene matches: 11. Per the germline V gene, CDR1 is MDHEN and CDR2 is SYDVKM. CDR3: CASSFRTSSSLEQYF. In DNA form, the CDR3 reads TGTGCCAGCAGTTTTAGGACTAGCAGTTCTCTGGAGCAGTACTTC. The full variable domain, in which reference TRBV28 and TRBJ2-7 provide the parts outside the CDR3, is DVKVTQSSRYLVKRTGEKVFLECVQDMDHENMFWYRQDPGLGLRLIYFSYDVKMKEKGDIPEGYSVSREKKERFSLILESASTNQTSMYLCASSFRTSSSLEQYFGPGTRLTVT.

The V call is TRBV2, the J call TRBJ1-2; 9 nucleotides match TRBD1. CDR1 is SNHLY and CDR2 is FYNNEI in the germline V gene. Trimming cost V 6 bases and J 4 bases; bases outside gene matches: 6. CDR3 length: 14 amino acids. CDR3 protein: CASSDTGGIYGYTF. The CDR3 bases are TGTGCCAGCAGCGATACAGGGGGCATCTATGGCTACACCTTC.

This clone was observed a single time. The gene calls are TRBV5-1 and TRBJ1-1, with TRBD1 matching over 8 bases. In germline, CDR1 is SGHRS, CDR2 YFSETQ. V shed 2 bases, J shed 3 bases, and the junction held 15 bases outside the gene matches. The CDR3 extends over 18 amino acids. The CDR3 reads CASSLMVLAGQVDTEAFF. The CDR3 coding sequence is TGCGCCAGCAGCTTAATGGTGCTAGCGGGACAGGTTGACACTGAAGCTTTCTTT.

This chain joins TRBV19 and TRBJ1-4, with D possibly matching TRBD1 (6 bases). Germline loops: CDR1 LNHDA, CDR2 SQIVND (reference sequence). The germline V and J ends were trimmed by 3 bases and 8 bases, with 13 bases remaining between them. The CDR3 is made up of 14 amino acids. The CDR3 region has the DNA TGTGCCAGTAGTATCGGACAGTCTATGGAAAAACTGTTTTTT. This translates into CASSIGQSMEKLFF.

V and J are TRBV18 and TRBJ1-3; TRBD1 matches at 7 bases. The length of the CDR3 is 16 residues. Looked up from germline, CDR1 is KGHSH and CDR2 is LQKENI. Trimming at V came to 6 bases and at J to 4 bases, leaving 12 bases not matched to a gene. CDR3 sequence (DNA): TGTGCCAGCTCGCCTAATACAGGGGAGTCCGGAAACACCATATATTTT. Its protein product is CASSPNTGESGNTIYF.

The genes are TRBV18 and TRBJ2-5; D might be TRBD2 (6 bases). The CDR3 has 16 residues. With 2 bases removed from V and 5 bases from J, the gap between germline ends came to 18 bases. Germline V CDR1 and CDR2: KGHSH, LQKENI. CDR3 coding DNA: TGTGCCAGCTCACCATTGTGGACTATCGTTATGGAGACCCAGTACTTC. Residues: CASSPLWTIVMETQYF.

The chain carries TRBV19 and TRBJ2-3, with a possible D match to TRBD1 (6 bases). This CDR3 is built from 15 residues. V lost 7 bases and J lost 3, with 17 bases in between. Germline loops: CDR1 LNHDA, CDR2 SQIVND (reference sequence). The CDR3 DNA reads TGTGCCAGTACCGCTCGGACAGTCTTTACAGATACGCAGTATTTT. Its translation: CASTARTVFTDTQYF. The whole variable domain, remainder taken from reference TRBV19 and TRBJ2-3, is DGGITQSPKYLFRKEGQNVTLSCEQNLNHDAMYWYRQDPGQGLRLIYYSQIVNDFQKGDIAEGYSVSREKKESFPLTVTSAQKNPTAFYLCASTARTVFTDTQYFGPGTRLTVL.

This chain links TRBV7-2 with TRBJ2-3; the D gene is possibly TRBD1 (6 bases). Germline CDR1 and CDR2: SGHTA and FQGNSA. Trimming removed 6 bases at V and 0 bases at J, with 10 bases between. The CDR3 is made up of 14 amino acids. CDR3 loop: CASSFDRSTDTQYF. CDR3 nucleotide sequence: TGTGCCAGCAGTTTCGACAGGAGCACAGATACGCAGTATTTT.

The rearrangement joins TRBV25-1 to TRBJ1-5; TRBD1 is a possible D gene (6 bases). V shed 8 bases and J shed 4 bases, with 12 bases lying between them. This CDR3 has 13 residues. CDR1 MGHDK and CDR2 SYGVNS come from the germline V gene. The CDR3 sequence is CASQQGFNQPQHF. The DNA for the CDR3 is TGTGCCAGCCAACAGGGTTTTAATCAGCCCCAGCATTTT.

Only a few counts were recorded for this clone. The chain has TRBV29-1 and TRBJ2-3; D is unclear. V lost 7 bases and J 0 bases, leaving 11 bases between the germline ends. The germline V gene encodes CDR1 SQVTM and CDR2 ANQGSEA. The CDR3 is 13 residues long. CDR3 protein: CSAPSQSTDTQYF. DNA of the CDR3: TGCAGCGCTCCTTCCCAGAGCACAGATACGCAGTATTTT.

The V and J genes are TRBV11-1 and TRBJ2-5; the D is unclear. CDR1 and CDR2 (germline): SGHAT, FQDESV (reference sequence). The CDR3 length is 15 residues. The V end lost 1 base, the J end lost 4 bases, and 13 bases lay between the germline ends. The CDR3 protein is CASSLEGTGGETQYF. The CDR3 region has the DNA TGTGCCAGCAGCTTAGAAGGTACGGGTGGAGAGACCCAGTACTTC.

This chain connects TRBV7-9 to TRBJ1-5, with D perhaps TRBD1 (6 bases). The V gene lost 4 bases and the J gene lost 3 bases, with 7 bases spanning the gap. This CDR3 comprises 13 residues. Looked up from germline, CDR1 is SEHNR and CDR2 is FQNEAQ (reference sequence). The CDR3 loop reads CASSSGDNQPQHF. The CDR3 DNA reads as TGTGCCAGCAGCTCAGGGGACAATCAGCCCCAGCATTTT.

This clone has just a few counts. J is TRBJ2-1 and V is TRBV11-3, with 7 bases matching TRBD1. The germline gives CDR1 SGHNT, CDR2 YENEEA. The CDR3 has 14 amino acids. V was clipped by 4 bases and J by 3 bases; unmatched bases: 3. CDR3 coding DNA: TGTGCCAGCAGCTCCCGGGACAGCTACAATGAGCAGTTCTTC. It encodes CASSSRDSYNEQFF.

This chain uses TRBV19 with TRBJ1-1; 10 bases fit TRBD1. The CDR3 loop spans 16 amino acids. Germline-derived CDR1 and CDR2 are LNHDA and SQIVND (reference sequence). The ends lost 5 bases at V and 0 bases at J; junction bases unmatched: 6. Written as DNA, the CDR3 is TGTGCCAGTAGTCGACGGGACAGGGGATTGAACACTGAAGCTTTCTTT. This gives the protein CASSRRDRGLNTEAFF.

The V call is TRBV6-6, the J call TRBJ2-5; 7 bases align to TRBD1. V was clipped by 6 bases and J by 5 bases; unmatched bases: 12. The CDR3 totals 15 residues. Per the germline V gene, CDR1 is MNHNY and CDR2 is SVGAGI (reference sequence). CDR3 protein: CASSQGQRMGETQYF. Here the CDR3 DNA reads TGTGCCAGCAGCCAGGGACAGCGGATGGGGGAGACCCAGTACTTC.

Here the CDR3 DNA reads TGTGCCAGCAGCCAGTCCTTTACCGCACCGGGACAGCCCTACGAGCAGTACTTC. This encodes CASSQSFTAPGQPYEQYF. The chain is built from TRBV3-1 (or the pseudogene TRBV3-2) and TRBJ2-7; TRBD1 matches at 7 bases. This CDR3 spans 18 amino acids. Germline V gene lookup returns CDR1 LGHDT and CDR2 YNNKEL (reference sequence). V gave up 3 bases and J gave up 2 bases; unmatched junction bases: 16.

The chain uses TRBV2 and TRBJ2-5, with TRBD1 as a possible D gene (5 bases). The CDR3 runs to 12 residues. Trimming pared 4 bases from V and 2 bases from J, leaving 5 bases between. Germline assignment: CDR1 SNHLY and CDR2 FYNNEI. CDR3 DNA: TGTGCCAGCAGTGGACAGCAAGAGACCCAGTACTTC. Protein: CASSGQQETQYF. The full variable domain, its missing parts supplied by reference TRBV2 and TRBJ2-5, is EPEVTQTPSHQVTQMGQEVILRCVPISNHLYFYWYRQILGQKVEFLVSFYNNEISEKSEIFDDQFSVERPDGSNFTLKIRSTKLEDSAMYFCASSGQQETQYFGPGTRLLVL.

The chain links TRBV7-8 to TRBJ2-1, with D perhaps TRBD2 (6 bases). Germline V CDR1 and CDR2: SGHVS, FQNEAQ. Trimming removed 0 bases at V and 4 bases at J, with 13 bases between. CDR3 length: 16 residues. This CDR3 reads CASSLALQRVYNEQFF. In DNA, the CDR3 is TGTGCCAGCAGCTTAGCCCTCCAGCGGGTTTACAATGAGCAGTTCTTC. Variable domain in full (rest from reference TRBV7-8 and TRBJ2-1): GAGVSQSPRYKVAKRGQDVALRCDPISGHVSLFWYQQALGQGPEFLTYFQNEAQLDKSGLPSDRFFAERPEGSVSTLKIQRTQQEDSAVYLCASSLALQRVYNEQFFGPGTRLTVL.

The V call is TRBV5-1, the J call TRBJ2-3; D unresolved. The germline V gene has CDR1 SGHRS and CDR2 YFSETQ. The CDR3 runs 14 residues. Trimming stripped 0 bases from V and 0 bases from J, with 5 bases between. The DNA of the CDR3 is TGCGCCAGCAGCTTGGTTAGTAGCACAGATACGCAGTATTTT. It specifies CASSLVSSTDTQYF.

This clone occurred once. The chain employs TRBV9 and TRBJ2-1; 7 nucleotides agree with TRBD2. J gave up 1 base and V 0 bases, and 7 bases lay outside the gene matches. Germline values: CDR1 SGDLS, CDR2 YYNGEE. This CDR3 has 17 residues. The CDR3 protein is CASSVDPGLISYNEQFF. The CDR3 nucleotides read TGTGCCAGCAGCGTAGACCCGGGACTAATTTCCTACAATGAGCAGTTCTTC.

V is TRBV7-9 and J is TRBJ1-2, with 10 bases lining up with TRBD1. Trimming took 1 base from V and 5 from J; bases not matched to a gene: 7. CDR1 and CDR2 from the germline V gene are SEHNR and FQNEAQ (reference sequence). This CDR3 contains 16 residues. The CDR3 region has the DNA TGTGCCAGCAGCTTAGGAGGGACAGGGGTCGTATATGGCTACACCTTC. Its translation is CASSLGGTGVVYGYTF.

This chain uses TRBV2 with TRBJ2-7; D not certain. CDR1 is SNHLY, CDR2 FYNNEI, per germline. The CDR3 totals 11 residues. Trimming took off 4 bases at V and 4 bases at J, with 5 bases between the two ends. The CDR3 nucleotides are TGTGCCAGCAGTGTCCAGTACGAGCAGTACTTC. Protein product: CASSVQYEQYF.

This chain links TRBV6-6 with TRBJ2-1; TRBD2 agrees at 12 bases. Looked up from germline, CDR1 is MNHNY and CDR2 is SVGAGI (reference sequence). The V segment lost 5 bases and the J segment 8 bases; nucleotides outside the gene matches: 7. The CDR3 has 15 amino acids. The CDR3 nucleotides are TGTGCCAGCAGTCAACTAGCGGGAGGTCCCTATGAGCAGTTCTTC. Encoded protein: CASSQLAGGPYEQFF.